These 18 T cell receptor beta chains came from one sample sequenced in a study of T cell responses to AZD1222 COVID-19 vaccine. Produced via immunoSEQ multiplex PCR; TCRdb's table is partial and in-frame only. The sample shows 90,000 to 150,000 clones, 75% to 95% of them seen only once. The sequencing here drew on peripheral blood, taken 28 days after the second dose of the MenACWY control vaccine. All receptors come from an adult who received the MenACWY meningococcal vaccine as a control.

CDR3 residues: CAGRMDSYNEQFF. For the CDR3, the DNA is TGTGCCGGAAGGATGGACTCCTACAATGAGCAGTTCTTC. This chain joins TRBV2 and TRBJ2-1; D unclear. Germline loops: CDR1 SNHLY, CDR2 FYNNEI. V lost 11 bases and J 0 bases, leaving 11 bases between the germline ends. This CDR3 comprises 13 residues.

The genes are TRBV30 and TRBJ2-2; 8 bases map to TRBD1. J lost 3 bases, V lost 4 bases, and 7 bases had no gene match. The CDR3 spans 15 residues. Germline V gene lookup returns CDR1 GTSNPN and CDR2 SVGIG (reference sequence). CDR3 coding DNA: TGTGCCTGGACCAGGGGGCTTGGTGACACCGGGGAGCTGTTTTTT. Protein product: CAWTRGLGDTGELFF.

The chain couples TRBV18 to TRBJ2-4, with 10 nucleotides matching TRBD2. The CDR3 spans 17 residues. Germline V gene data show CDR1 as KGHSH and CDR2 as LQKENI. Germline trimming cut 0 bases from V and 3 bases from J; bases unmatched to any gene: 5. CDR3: CASSPPSLAGNKNIQYF. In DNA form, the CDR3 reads TGTGCCAGCTCACCACCGTCACTAGCGGGGAACAAAAACATTCAGTACTTC.

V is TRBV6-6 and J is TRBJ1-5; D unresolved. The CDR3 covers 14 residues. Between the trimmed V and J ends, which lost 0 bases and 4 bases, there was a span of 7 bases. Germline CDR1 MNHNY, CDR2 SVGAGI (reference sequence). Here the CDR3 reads CASSYSEPNQPQHF. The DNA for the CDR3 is TGTGCCAGCAGTTACTCGGAACCAAATCAGCCCCAGCATTTT.

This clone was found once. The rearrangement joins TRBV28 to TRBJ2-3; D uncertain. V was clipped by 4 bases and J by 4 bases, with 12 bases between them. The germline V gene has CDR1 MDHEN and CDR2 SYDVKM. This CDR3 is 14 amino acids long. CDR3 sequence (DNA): TGTGCCAGCAGTTCCTCCATCCCCCCAGATACGCAGTATTTT. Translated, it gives CASSSSIPPDTQYF.

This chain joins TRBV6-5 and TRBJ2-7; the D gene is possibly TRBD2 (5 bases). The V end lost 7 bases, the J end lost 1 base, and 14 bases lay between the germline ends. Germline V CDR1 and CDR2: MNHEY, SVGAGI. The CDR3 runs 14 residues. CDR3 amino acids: CASTKSGVSYEQYF. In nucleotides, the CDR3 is TGTGCCAGCACCAAATCCGGGGTTTCCTACGAGCAGTACTTC.

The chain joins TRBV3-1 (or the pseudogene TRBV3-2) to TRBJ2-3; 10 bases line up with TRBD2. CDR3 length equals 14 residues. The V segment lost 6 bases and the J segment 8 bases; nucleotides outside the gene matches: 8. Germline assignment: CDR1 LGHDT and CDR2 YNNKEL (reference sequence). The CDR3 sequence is CASRRASGSGTQYF. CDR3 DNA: TGTGCCAGCAGAAGGGCTAGCGGGAGTGGTACGCAGTATTTT.

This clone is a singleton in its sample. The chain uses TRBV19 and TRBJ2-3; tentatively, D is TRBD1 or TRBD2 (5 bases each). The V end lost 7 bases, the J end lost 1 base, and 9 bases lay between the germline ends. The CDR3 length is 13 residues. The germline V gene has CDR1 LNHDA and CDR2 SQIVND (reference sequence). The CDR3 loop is CASMGDRTDTQYF. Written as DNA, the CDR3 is TGTGCCAGTATGGGGGATCGCACAGATACGCAGTATTTT.

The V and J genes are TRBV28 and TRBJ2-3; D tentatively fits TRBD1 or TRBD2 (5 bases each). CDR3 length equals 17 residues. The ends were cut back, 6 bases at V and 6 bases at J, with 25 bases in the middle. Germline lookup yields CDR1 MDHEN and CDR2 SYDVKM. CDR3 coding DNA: TGTGCCAGCAGACCACCAGGTGGCGCGGAAGGGGAGGATACGCAGTATTTT. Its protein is CASRPPGGAEGEDTQYF.

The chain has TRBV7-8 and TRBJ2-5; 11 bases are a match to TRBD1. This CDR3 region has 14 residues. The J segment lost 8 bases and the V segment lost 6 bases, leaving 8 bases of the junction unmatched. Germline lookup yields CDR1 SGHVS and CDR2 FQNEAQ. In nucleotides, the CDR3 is TGTGCCAGCAGTTCGGGACAGGGGGGGAATACCCAGTACTTC. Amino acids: CASSSGQGGNTQYF.

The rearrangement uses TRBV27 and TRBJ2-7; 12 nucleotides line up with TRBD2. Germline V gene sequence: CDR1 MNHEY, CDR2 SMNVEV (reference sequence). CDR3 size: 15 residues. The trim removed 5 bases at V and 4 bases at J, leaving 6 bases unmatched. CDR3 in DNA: TGTGCCAGCAGTGTCACTAGCGGGAGGTGGTACGAGCAGTACTTC. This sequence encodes CASSVTSGRWYEQYF.

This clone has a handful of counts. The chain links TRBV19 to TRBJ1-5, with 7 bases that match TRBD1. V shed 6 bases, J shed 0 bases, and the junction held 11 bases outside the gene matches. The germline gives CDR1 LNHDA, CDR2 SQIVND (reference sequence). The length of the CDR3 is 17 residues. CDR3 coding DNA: TGTGCCAGTAGCTCTAAGGGGGCTTCGGTTAGCAATCAGCCCCAGCATTTT. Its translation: CASSSKGASVSNQPQHF.

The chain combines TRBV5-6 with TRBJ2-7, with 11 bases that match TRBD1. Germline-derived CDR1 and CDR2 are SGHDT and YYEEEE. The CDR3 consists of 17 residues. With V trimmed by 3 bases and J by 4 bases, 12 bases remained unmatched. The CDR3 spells CASSYRTGGFVIYEQYV. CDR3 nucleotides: TGTGCCAGCAGCTACCGGACAGGGGGCTTTGTAATATACGAGCAGTACGTC.

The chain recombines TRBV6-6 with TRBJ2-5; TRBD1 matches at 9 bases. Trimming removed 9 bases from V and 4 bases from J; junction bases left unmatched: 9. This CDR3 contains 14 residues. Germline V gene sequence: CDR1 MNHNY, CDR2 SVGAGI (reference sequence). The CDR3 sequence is CASTTGGVGETQYF. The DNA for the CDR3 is TGTGCCAGTACCACAGGGGGCGTCGGAGAGACCCAGTACTTC.

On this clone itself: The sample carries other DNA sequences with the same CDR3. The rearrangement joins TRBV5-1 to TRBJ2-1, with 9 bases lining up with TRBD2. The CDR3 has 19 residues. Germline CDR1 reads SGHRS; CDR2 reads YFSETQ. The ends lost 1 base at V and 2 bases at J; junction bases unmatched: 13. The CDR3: CASSLLGLAGGGAYNEQFF. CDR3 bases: TGCGCCAGCAGCTTGCTCGGCCTAGCGGGCGGGGGGGCCTACAATGAGCAGTTCTTC.

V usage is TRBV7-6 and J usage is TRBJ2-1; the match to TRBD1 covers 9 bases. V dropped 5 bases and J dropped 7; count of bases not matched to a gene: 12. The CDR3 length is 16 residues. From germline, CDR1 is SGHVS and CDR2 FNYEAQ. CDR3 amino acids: CASSASPGQGWNEQFF. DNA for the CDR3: TGTGCCAGCAGCGCGAGCCCGGGACAGGGTTGGAATGAGCAGTTCTTC.

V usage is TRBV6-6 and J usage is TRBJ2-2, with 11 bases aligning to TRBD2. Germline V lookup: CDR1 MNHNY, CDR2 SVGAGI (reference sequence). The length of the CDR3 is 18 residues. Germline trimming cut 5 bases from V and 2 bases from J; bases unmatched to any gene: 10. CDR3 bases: TGTGCCAGCAGTCCCCTCCTTACTAGCGGGGGAAACACCGGGGAGCTGTTTTTT. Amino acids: CASSPLLTSGGNTGELFF.

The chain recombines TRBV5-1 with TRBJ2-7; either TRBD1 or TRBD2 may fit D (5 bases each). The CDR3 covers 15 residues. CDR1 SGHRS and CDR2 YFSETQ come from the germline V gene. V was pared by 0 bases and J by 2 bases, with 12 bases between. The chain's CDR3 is CASSLGGAPPYEQYF. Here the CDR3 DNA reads TGCGCCAGCAGCTTGGGAGGGGCCCCTCCCTACGAGCAGTACTTC.